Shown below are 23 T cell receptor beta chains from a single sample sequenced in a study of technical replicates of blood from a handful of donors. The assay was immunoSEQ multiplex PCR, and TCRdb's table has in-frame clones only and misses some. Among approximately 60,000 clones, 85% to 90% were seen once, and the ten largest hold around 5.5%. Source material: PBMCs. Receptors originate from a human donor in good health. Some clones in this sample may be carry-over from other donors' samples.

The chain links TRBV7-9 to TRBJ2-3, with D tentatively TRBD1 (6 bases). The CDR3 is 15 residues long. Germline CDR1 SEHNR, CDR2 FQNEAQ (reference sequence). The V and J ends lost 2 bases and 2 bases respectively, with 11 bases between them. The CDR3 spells CASSLWWTDTDTQYF. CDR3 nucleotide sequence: TGTGCCAGCAGCTTATGGTGGACAGACACAGATACGCAGTATTTT.

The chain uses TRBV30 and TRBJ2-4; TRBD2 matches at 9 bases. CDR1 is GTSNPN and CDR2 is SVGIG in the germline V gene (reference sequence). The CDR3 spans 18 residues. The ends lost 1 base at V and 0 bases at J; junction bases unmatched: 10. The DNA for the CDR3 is TGTGCCTGGAGTGATAGCGGGAGAGTTGTCCTAGCCAAAAACATTCAGTACTTC. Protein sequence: CAWSDSGRVVLAKNIQYF.

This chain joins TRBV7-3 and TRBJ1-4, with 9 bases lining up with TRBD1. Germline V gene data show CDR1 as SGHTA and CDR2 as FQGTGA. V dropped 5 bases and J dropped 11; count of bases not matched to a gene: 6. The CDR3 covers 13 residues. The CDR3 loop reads CASSPGQGRKLFF. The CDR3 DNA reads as TGTGCCAGCAGCCCAGGACAGGGGAGGAAACTGTTTTTT.

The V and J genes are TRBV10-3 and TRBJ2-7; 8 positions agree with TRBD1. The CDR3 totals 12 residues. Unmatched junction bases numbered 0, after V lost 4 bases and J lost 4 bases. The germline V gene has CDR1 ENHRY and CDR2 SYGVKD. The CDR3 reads CAISGQGYEQYF. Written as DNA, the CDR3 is TGTGCCATCAGTGGACAGGGGTACGAGCAGTACTTC.

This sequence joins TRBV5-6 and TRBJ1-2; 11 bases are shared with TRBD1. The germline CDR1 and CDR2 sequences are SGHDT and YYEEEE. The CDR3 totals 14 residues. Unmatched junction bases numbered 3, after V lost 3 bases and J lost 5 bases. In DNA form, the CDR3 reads TGTGCCAGCAGCTACGGACAGGGGGCTTATGGCTACACCTTC. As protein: CASSYGQGAYGYTF.

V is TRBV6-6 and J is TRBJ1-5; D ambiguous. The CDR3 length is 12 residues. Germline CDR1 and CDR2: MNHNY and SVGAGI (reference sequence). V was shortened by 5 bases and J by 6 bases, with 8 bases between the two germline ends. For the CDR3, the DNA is TGTGCCAGCAGTACTCCACCTCAGCCCCAGCATTTT. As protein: CASSTPPQPQHF.

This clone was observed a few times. The CDR3 region is CASSAHVNPETEAFF. The CDR3 DNA reads TGTGCCAGCAGCGCTCACGTAAATCCGGAGACTGAAGCTTTCTTT. The chain employs TRBV9 and TRBJ1-1; D unresolved. Trimming removed 3 bases at V and 5 bases at J, with 17 bases between. The CDR3 runs 15 residues. CDR1 and CDR2 from the germline V gene are SGDLS and YYNGEE.

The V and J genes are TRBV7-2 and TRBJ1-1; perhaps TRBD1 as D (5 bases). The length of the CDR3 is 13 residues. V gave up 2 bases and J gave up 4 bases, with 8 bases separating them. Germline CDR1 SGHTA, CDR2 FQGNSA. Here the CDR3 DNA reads TGTGCCAGCAGCTTACTAAGGGGCACTGAAGCTTTCTTT. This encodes CASSLLRGTEAFF.

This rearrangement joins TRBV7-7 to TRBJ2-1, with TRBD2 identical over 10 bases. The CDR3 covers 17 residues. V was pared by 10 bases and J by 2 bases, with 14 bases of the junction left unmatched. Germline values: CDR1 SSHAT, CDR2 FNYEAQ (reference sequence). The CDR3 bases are TGTGCCACCGTGACTAGCGGGCCTCGAGTCACCTACAATGAGCAGTTCTTC. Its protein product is CATVTSGPRVTYNEQFF.

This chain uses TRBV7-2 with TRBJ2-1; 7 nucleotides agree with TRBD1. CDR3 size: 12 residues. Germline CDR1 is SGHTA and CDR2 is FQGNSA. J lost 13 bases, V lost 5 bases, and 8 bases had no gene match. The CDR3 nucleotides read TGTGCCAGCAGCCTGGGGACAGTCTTCCAGTTCTTC. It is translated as CASSLGTVFQFF.

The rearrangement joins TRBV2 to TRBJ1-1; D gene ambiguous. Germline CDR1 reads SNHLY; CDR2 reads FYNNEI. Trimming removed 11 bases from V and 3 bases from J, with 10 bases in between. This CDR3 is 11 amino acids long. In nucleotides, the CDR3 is TGTGCCCTCTCCGGGGACACTGAAGCTTTCTTT. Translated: CALSGDTEAFF.

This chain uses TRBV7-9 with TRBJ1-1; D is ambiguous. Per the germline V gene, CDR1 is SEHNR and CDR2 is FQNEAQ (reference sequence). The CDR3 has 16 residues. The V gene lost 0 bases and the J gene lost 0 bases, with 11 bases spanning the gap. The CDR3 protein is CASSLASNIVNTEAFF. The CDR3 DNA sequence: TGTGCCAGCAGCTTAGCGTCTAATATAGTGAACACTGAAGCTTTCTTT.

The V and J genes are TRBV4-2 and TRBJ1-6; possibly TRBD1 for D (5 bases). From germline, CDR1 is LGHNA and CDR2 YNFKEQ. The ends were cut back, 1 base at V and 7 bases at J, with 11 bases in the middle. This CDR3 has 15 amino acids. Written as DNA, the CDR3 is TGTGCCAGCAGCCAAGGACAGCTTCAGAATTCACCCCTCCACTTT. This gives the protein CASSQGQLQNSPLHF.

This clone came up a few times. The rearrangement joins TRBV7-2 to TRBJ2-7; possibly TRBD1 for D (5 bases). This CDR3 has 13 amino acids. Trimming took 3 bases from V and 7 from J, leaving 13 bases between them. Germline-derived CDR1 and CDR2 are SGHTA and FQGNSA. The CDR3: CASSFAGPGEQYF. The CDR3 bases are TGTGCCAGCAGCTTCGCCGGGCCAGGGGAGCAGTACTTC.

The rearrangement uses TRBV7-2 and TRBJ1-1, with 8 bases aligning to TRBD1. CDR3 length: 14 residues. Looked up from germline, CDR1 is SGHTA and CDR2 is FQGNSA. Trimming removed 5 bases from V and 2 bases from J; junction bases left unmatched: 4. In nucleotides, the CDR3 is TGTGCCAGCAGCGGACAGGGATTCAACACTGAAGCTTTCTTT. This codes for CASSGQGFNTEAFF.

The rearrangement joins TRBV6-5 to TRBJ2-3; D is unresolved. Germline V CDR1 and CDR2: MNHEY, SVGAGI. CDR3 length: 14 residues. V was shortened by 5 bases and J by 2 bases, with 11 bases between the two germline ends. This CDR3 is CASSPIEFTDTQYF. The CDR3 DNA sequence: TGTGCCAGCAGTCCTATCGAGTTCACAGATACGCAGTATTTT.

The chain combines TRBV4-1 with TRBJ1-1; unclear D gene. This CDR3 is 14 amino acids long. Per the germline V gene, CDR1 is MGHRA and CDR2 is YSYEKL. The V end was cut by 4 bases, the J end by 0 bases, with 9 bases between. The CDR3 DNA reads TGCGCCAGCAGCCCCACCAGTTTGAACACTGAAGCTTTCTTT. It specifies CASSPTSLNTEAFF.

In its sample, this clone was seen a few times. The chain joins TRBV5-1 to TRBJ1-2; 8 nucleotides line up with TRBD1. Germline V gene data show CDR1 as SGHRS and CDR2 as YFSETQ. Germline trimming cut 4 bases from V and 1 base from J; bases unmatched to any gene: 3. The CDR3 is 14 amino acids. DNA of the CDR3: TGCGCCAGCAGCCAACAGGGGGATAACTATGGCTACACCTTC. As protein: CASSQQGDNYGYTF.

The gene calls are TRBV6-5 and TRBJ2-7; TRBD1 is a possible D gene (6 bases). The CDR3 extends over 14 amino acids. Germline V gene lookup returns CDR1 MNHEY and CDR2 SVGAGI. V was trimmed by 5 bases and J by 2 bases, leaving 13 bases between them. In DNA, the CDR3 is TGTGCCAGCAGTCGACCCACAGGGACCTACGAGCAGTACTTC. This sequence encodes CASSRPTGTYEQYF.

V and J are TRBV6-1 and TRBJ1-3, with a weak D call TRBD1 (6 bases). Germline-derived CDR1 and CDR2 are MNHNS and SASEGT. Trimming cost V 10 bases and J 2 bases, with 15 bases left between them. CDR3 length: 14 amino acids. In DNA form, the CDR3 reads TGTGCCACCGTACAGGGACGCGCTGGAAACACCATATATTTT. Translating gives CATVQGRAGNTIYF.

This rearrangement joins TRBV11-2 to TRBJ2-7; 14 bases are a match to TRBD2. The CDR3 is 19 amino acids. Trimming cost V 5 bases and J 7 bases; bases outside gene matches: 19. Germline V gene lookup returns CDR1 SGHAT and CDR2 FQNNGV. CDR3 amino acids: CASSPRPGLAGEGPREQYF. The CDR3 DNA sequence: TGTGCCAGCAGCCCGCGACCGGGACTAGCGGGAGAAGGTCCCAGGGAGCAGTACTTC.

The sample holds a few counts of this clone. The CDR3 nucleotides read TGCGGACAGGGAGGAACCGGGGAGCTGTTTTTT. Encoded protein: CGQGGTGELFF. The chain links TRBV29-1 to TRBJ2-2; 8 nucleotides agree with TRBD1. Germline V lookup: CDR1 SQVTM, CDR2 ANQGSEA. The CDR3 loop spans 11 amino acids.

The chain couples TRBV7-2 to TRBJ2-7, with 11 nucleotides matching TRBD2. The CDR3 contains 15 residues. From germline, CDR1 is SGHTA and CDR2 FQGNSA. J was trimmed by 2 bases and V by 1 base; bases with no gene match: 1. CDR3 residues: CASSLGSGGAYEQYF. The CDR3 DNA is TGTGCCAGCAGCTTAGGTAGCGGGGGGGCCTACGAGCAGTACTTC.